The 28 T cell receptor beta chains in this list originate from one sample, sequenced in a study of cytomegalovirus exposure and HLA in healthy donors. The PCR made use of 60 Vbeta and 13 Jbeta primers. Assay: immunoSEQ multiplex PCR; the TCRdb copy retains only in-frame clones and omits some. The sample yields roughly 160,000 clones, approximately 78% seen once. The specimen was PBMCs. The receptors were gathered from a male donor in good health and CMV-seronegative.

The J gene is TRBJ2-7, the V gene TRBV6-6; 9 positions match TRBD1. The CDR3 is 15 amino acids. The V gene end was trimmed by 0 bases and the J gene end by 5 bases; junction bases not matched to a gene: 5. Looked up from germline, CDR1 is MNHNY and CDR2 is SVGAGI (reference sequence). Here the CDR3 reads CASSYSGDRVHEQYF. The DNA for the CDR3 is TGTGCCAGCAGTTACTCGGGGGACAGGGTGCACGAGCAGTACTTC.

The gene calls are TRBV19 and TRBJ1-1; 10 bases are shared with TRBD1. The CDR3 loop spans 16 amino acids. Germline V gene data show CDR1 as LNHDA and CDR2 as SQIVND (reference sequence). Trimming cost V 4 bases and J 4 bases; bases outside gene matches: 9. In nucleotides, the CDR3 is TGTGCCAGTAGTACTCCGGGACAGGGGAGGACCACTGAAGCTTTCTTT. Amino acid sequence: CASSTPGQGRTTEAFF.

The rearrangement joins TRBV7-3 to TRBJ2-1; TRBD1 might be the D (6 bases). With 5 bases removed from V and 5 bases from J, the gap between germline ends came to 16 bases. This CDR3 has 15 amino acids. Germline V CDR1 and CDR2: SGHTA, FQGTGA. The CDR3 protein is CASSPQDRIDNEQFF. CDR3 nucleotide sequence: TGTGCCAGCAGCCCGCAGGACAGAATAGACAATGAGCAGTTCTTC.

This chain joins TRBV28 and TRBJ2-1; 8 nucleotides match TRBD2. V shed 2 bases and J 7 bases; nucleotides not matched to a gene: 4. The V gene's germline CDR1 is MDHEN and CDR2 SYDVKM. The CDR3 contains 14 residues. The CDR3 nucleotides read TGTGCCAGCAGTTTAGCGGGGGGCCGGAATGAGCAGTTCTTC. It translates to CASSLAGGRNEQFF.

The chain couples TRBV7-2 to TRBJ1-4; D is undetermined. V dropped 1 base and J dropped 7 bases, with 10 bases sitting between them. Germline CDR1 reads SGHTA; CDR2 reads FQGNSA. This CDR3 has 14 residues. In DNA, the CDR3 is TGTGCCAGCAGCTTAGGAGTTCGAGGTGAAAAACTGTTTTTT. Translation: CASSLGVRGEKLFF.

The genes are TRBV5-1 and TRBJ2-7; possible D gene TRBD1, 5 bases. The CDR3 consists of 14 residues. Germline V CDR1 and CDR2: SGHRS, YFSETQ. The V gene lost 4 bases and the J gene lost 0 bases, with 11 bases spanning the gap. This CDR3 reads CASSLKGSSYEQYF. CDR3 coding DNA: TGCGCCAGCAGCCTTAAGGGGTCCTCCTACGAGCAGTACTTC. The variable domain in full, with the rest retrieved from reference TRBV5-1 and TRBJ2-7, is KAGVTQTPRYLIKTRGQQVTLSCSPISGHRSVSWYQQTPGQGLQFLFEYFSETQRNKGNFPGRFSGRQFSNSRSEMNVSTLELGDSALYLCASSLKGSSYEQYFGPGTRLTVT.

The genes are TRBV6-6 and TRBJ2-7; the D is unclear. CDR1 is MNHNY and CDR2 is SVGAGI in the germline V gene (reference sequence). The CDR3 consists of 15 residues. V was shortened by 4 bases and J by 0 bases, with 13 bases between the two germline ends. CDR3 DNA sequence: TGTGCCAGCAGTTCCCATAGTATCGGCTCCTACGAGCAGTACTTC. This encodes CASSSHSIGSYEQYF.

This chain connects TRBV27 to TRBJ2-7, with 8 bases aligning to TRBD1. The CDR3 sequence is 15 residues long. Unmatched junction bases numbered 5, after V lost 2 bases and J lost 2 bases. Germline values: CDR1 MNHEY, CDR2 SMNVEV (reference sequence). The CDR3 is CASSLGVTGAYEQYF. DNA for the CDR3: TGTGCCAGCAGTTTAGGCGTGACAGGGGCCTACGAGCAGTACTTC.

For this clone: The identical CDR3 is also encoded by other nucleotide sequences in the sample. The chain has TRBV5-1 and TRBJ2-7, with 10 bases that match TRBD1. Trimming took 3 bases from V and 1 from J; bases not matched to a gene: 4. The CDR3 has 15 residues. The germline V gene encodes CDR1 SGHRS and CDR2 YFSETQ. The CDR3 nucleotides are TGCGCCAGCAGCTCGACAGGGGGCGCTTCCTACGAGCAGTACTTC. As protein: CASSSTGGASYEQYF.

This chain links TRBV28 with TRBJ2-1; D is undetermined. Trimming removed 6 bases from V and 10 bases from J, with 22 bases in between. The CDR3 spans 15 residues. CDR1 is MDHEN and CDR2 is SYDVKM in the germline V gene. CDR3 loop: CASSPRRETEVEQFF. The CDR3 coding sequence is TGTGCCAGCAGCCCCCGGCGCGAAACCGAGGTGGAGCAGTTCTTC.

V gene TRBV28 combines with J gene TRBJ1-2, with TRBD1 matching over 7 bases. Losses at the gene ends were 1 base for V and 3 bases for J; bases not matched to a gene: 5. This CDR3 spans 15 amino acids. Germline CDR1 MDHEN, CDR2 SYDVKM. In nucleotides, the CDR3 is TGTGCCAGCAGTTTATCAGGACAGGCCGACTATGGCTACACCTTC. It yields the protein CASSLSGQADYGYTF.

V gene TRBV9 combines with J gene TRBJ2-4; TRBD1 matches 8 bases. Germline loops: CDR1 SGDLS, CDR2 YYNGEE. Trimming cost V 0 bases and J 10 bases; bases outside gene matches: 12. CDR3 length equals 16 residues. The CDR3 sequence: CASSVEASSQGVIQYF. The CDR3 DNA is TGTGCCAGCAGCGTAGAAGCCTCCTCACAGGGGGTTATTCAGTACTTC.

The CDR3 protein is CASSPTSGRRSSTDTQYF. The CDR3 DNA reads TGTGCCAGCTCACCGACTAGCGGGAGGCGATCTAGCACAGATACGCAGTATTTT. V and J are TRBV18 and TRBJ2-3, with 13 bases that match TRBD2. The germline CDR1 and CDR2 sequences are KGHSH and LQKENI. This CDR3 is 18 amino acids long. Trimming cost V 3 bases and J 0 bases; bases outside gene matches: 6.

The chain couples TRBV5-1 to TRBJ2-3; D might be TRBD2 (6 bases). From germline, CDR1 is SGHRS and CDR2 YFSETQ. The V gene lost 3 bases and the J gene lost 0 bases, with 11 bases spanning the gap. The CDR3 is made up of 15 amino acids. CDR3 loop: CASSSSGTSTDTQYF. Written as DNA, the CDR3 is TGCGCCAGCAGCTCCTCCGGGACTAGCACAGATACGCAGTATTTT.

This chain links TRBV19 with TRBJ1-5, with 11 bases lining up with TRBD1. The junction had 6 bases not matched to a gene; V was cut back by 5 bases and J by 6 bases. There are 15 residues in the CDR3. Germline CDR1 and CDR2: LNHDA and SQIVND (reference sequence). The CDR3 DNA reads as TGTGCCAGTAGTCCGGGACAGGGGGAAAGTCAGCCCCAGCATTTT. Its translation: CASSPGQGESQPQHF.

This clone occurred a few times. This chain uses TRBV5-1 with TRBJ2-1, with 10 bases that match TRBD1. CDR3 length: 16 residues. The V gene's germline CDR1 is SGHRS and CDR2 YFSETQ. Trimming took 0 bases from V and 5 from J; bases not matched to a gene: 5. CDR3 in amino acids: CASSLAGTGVNNEQFF. As DNA, the CDR3 is TGCGCCAGCAGCTTGGCAGGGACAGGGGTCAACAATGAGCAGTTCTTC.

The chain couples TRBV28 to TRBJ2-3, with a possible D match to TRBD2 (6 bases). V lost 5 bases, J lost 2 bases, and 17 bases lay in between. The CDR3 totals 16 residues. From germline, CDR1 is MDHEN and CDR2 SYDVKM. CDR3 nucleotides: TGTGCCAGCAGTCCCTGGGTAGCGGAGTACACAGATACGCAGTATTTT. Amino acid sequence: CASSPWVAEYTDTQYF.

The table lists this clone with a few counts. The chain joins TRBV29-1 to TRBJ1-2; possible D gene TRBD1, 5 bases. V lost 1 base, J lost 7 bases, and 10 bases lay in between. The germline gives CDR1 SQVTM, CDR2 ANQGSEA. The CDR3 is 12 residues long. This CDR3 is CSVEGGVRGYTF. In DNA, the CDR3 is TGCAGCGTTGAAGGGGGGGTTCGTGGCTACACCTTC.

This clone was detected only a few times. This chain links TRBV7-9 with TRBJ2-1; D remains unclear. CDR1 and CDR2 (germline): SEHNR, FQNEAQ (reference sequence). CDR3 length equals 13 residues. Trimming cost V 5 bases and J 5 bases, with 10 bases left between them. CDR3 sequence (DNA): TGTGCCAGCAGCACCCCGAGTGACAATGAGCAGTTCTTC. Its translation is CASSTPSDNEQFF.

This chain links TRBV10-3 with TRBJ2-3, with D perhaps matching TRBD1 (6 bases). Germline loops: CDR1 ENHRY, CDR2 SYGVKD. V was trimmed by 2 bases and J by 6 bases, leaving 15 bases between them. The CDR3 covers 15 residues. The CDR3 spells CAISETGRVGDTQYF. The CDR3 DNA follows: TGTGCCATCAGTGAGACAGGGCGGGTGGGGGATACGCAGTATTTT.

The rearrangement uses TRBV2 and TRBJ2-2; no clear D gene. Germline V CDR1 and CDR2: SNHLY, FYNNEI. Trimming left V 5 bases short and J 0 bases short, with 7 bases between. This CDR3 spans 14 amino acids. In nucleotides, the CDR3 is TGTGCCAGCAGTATCTCGGCGAACACCGGGGAGCTGTTTTTT. This translates into CASSISANTGELFF.

V gene TRBV6-5 combines with J gene TRBJ2-1; 10 bases are a match to TRBD2. CDR1 is MNHEY and CDR2 is SVGAGI in the germline V gene. The CDR3 extends over 16 amino acids. V lost 4 bases, J lost 5 bases, and 8 bases stayed unmatched. The CDR3 spells CASSSLLAGADNEQFF. CDR3 DNA sequence: TGTGCCAGCAGTTCCCTCCTAGCGGGAGCTGACAATGAGCAGTTCTTC.

The gene calls are TRBV27 and TRBJ2-5; 8 positions match TRBD1. The J call could be wrong; TRBJ2-7 is a better fit for the DNA end. The CDR3 is 14 amino acids. Looked up from germline, CDR1 is MNHEY and CDR2 is SMNVEV (reference sequence). Here the CDR3 DNA reads TGTGCCAGCAGTCTCGGACAGGGTCGGTACGAGCAGTACTTC. It specifies CASSLGQGRYEQYF.

V gene TRBV30 combines with J gene TRBJ1-5; D is unresolved. The CDR3 spans 13 residues. Trimming stripped 0 bases from V and 1 base from J, with 4 bases between. In germline, CDR1 is GTSNPN, CDR2 SVGIG (reference sequence). CDR3 in DNA: TGTGCCTGGAGTGTACTAAGCAATCAGCCCCAGCATTTT. Its protein is CAWSVLSNQPQHF.

The chain recombines TRBV6-1 with TRBJ1-5; D unresolved. V lost 8 bases and J 3 bases, leaving 11 bases between the germline ends. Germline-derived CDR1 and CDR2 are MNHNS and SASEGT. This CDR3 contains 13 residues. CDR3 sequence (DNA): TGTGCCAGCCGCTACAGAGACAATCAGCCCCAGCATTTT. This sequence encodes CASRYRDNQPQHF.

The rearrangement uses TRBV6-5 and TRBJ2-7, with TRBD2 as a possible D gene (5 bases). Germline V lookup: CDR1 MNHEY, CDR2 SVGAGI. CDR3 length equals 14 residues. The ends were cut back, 0 bases at V and 7 bases at J, with 13 bases in the middle. The CDR3 protein is CASSYSTGSGEQYF. The CDR3 nucleotides read TGTGCCAGCAGTTACTCGACGGGGTCGGGGGAGCAGTACTTC.

This sequence joins TRBV29-1 and TRBJ2-5; TRBD1 aligns across 7 bases. The CDR3 has 16 amino acids. Germline V lookup: CDR1 SQVTM, CDR2 ANQGSEA. The V and J ends lost 0 bases and 2 bases, in that order; junction bases with no gene match: 9. This CDR3 is CSVEEYPGTVQETQYF. CDR3 bases: TGCAGCGTTGAAGAGTACCCCGGGACAGTGCAAGAGACCCAGTACTTC.

This rearrangement joins TRBV10-3 to TRBJ2-3, with TRBD2 identical over 7 bases. CDR3 length: 13 residues. Looked up from germline, CDR1 is ENHRY and CDR2 is SYGVKD. With 7 bases clipped from V and 6 bases from J, the junction kept 7 bases outside the gene matches. CDR3 in amino acids: CAIKRSGDDTQYF. The CDR3 DNA is TGTGCCATCAAACGGAGCGGGGACGATACGCAGTATTTT.